This T cell receptor (beta chain) came from a study of T-cell memory formation after mild COVID-19. Study outcomes and limitations: Detection of some responders pre-infection suggested pre-existing cross-reactive memory T cells participated.

This clonotype was seen a few times. The target antigen is unknown. CDR1 and CDR2 (germline): MNHEY, SVGAGI. Trimming cost V 6 bases and J 1 base, with 9 bases left between them. This CDR3 has 13 residues. MiXCR was run by TCRdb on the 5' RACE reads, yielding one entry per CDR3 protein. Among about 420,000 distinct CDR3 sequences listed, more than 20% were seen once. This receptor was identified in an adult woman who had mild COVID-19 (a few samples of this study predate the infection). Cell type and time point are not known. This chain uses TRBV6-5 with TRBJ2-5; D is ambiguous. Sequenced sample: PBMCs or a T cell subset sorted from them (not recorded which). CDR3 protein: CASSARFQETQYF. In nucleotides, the CDR3 is TGTGCCAGCAGCGCGCGGTTCCAAGAGACCCAGTACTTC.